These 24 T cell receptor beta chains came from one sample sequenced in a study of beta chain features in type 1 diabetes. As every portion of the isolated RNA was reverse transcribed, the sequencing read expressed TCRB transcripts. TCRdb's copy holds only in-frame clones and misses some; the assay was immunoSEQ multiplex PCR. This sample has hundreds of thousands of clones; roughly 15% occur once, and the top ten carry around 0.02%. Specimen: naive CD4+ T cells from blood. These receptors were collected from a woman aged 18-35 years in good health.

The V and J genes are TRBV11-2 and TRBJ2-7, with 10 bases identical to TRBD2. Germline V gene data show CDR1 as SGHAT and CDR2 as FQNNGV. Trimming at V came to 5 bases and at J to 2 bases, leaving 9 bases not matched to a gene. The CDR3 sequence is 16 residues long. The CDR3 nucleotides read TGTGCCAGCAGCGTAACCGGGACTAGCGCCGCCTACGAGCAGTACTTC. It specifies CASSVTGTSAAYEQYF.

This clone was seen more than once but under ten times. The V call is TRBV7-3, the J call TRBJ2-3; 7 nucleotides align to TRBD2. CDR1 is SGHTA and CDR2 is FQGTGA in the germline V gene. CDR3 size: 16 residues. Losses at the gene ends were 0 bases for V and 1 base for J; bases not matched to a gene: 4. The CDR3 DNA is TGTGCCAGCAGCTTAACGTTTGGGAGGGGCACAGATACGCAGTATTTT. Amino acid sequence: CASSLTFGRGTDTQYF.

This chain uses TRBV18 with TRBJ2-7; 11 bases agree with TRBD1. The V segment lost 1 base and the J segment 2 bases; nucleotides outside the gene matches: 4. The CDR3 length is 16 residues. Germline lookup yields CDR1 KGHSH and CDR2 LQKENI. The CDR3 spells CASSPLTGQGAYEQYF. CDR3 in DNA: TGTGCCAGCTCACCACTAACGGGACAGGGGGCCTACGAGCAGTACTTC.

This clone was found a few times. This chain uses TRBV21-1 with TRBJ2-7; TRBD2 is taken as the D call from the table, unchecked against the DNA. TRBV21-1 is deemed a pseudogene. The CDR3 length is 9 residues. This chain's CDR3 is CASLSEQYF. The DNA for the CDR3 is TGTGCCAGCCTCTCCGAGCAGTACTTC.

This clone was seen a few times. V gene TRBV5-1 combines with J gene TRBJ2-7, with a tentative D call TRBD1 (5 bases). In germline, CDR1 is SGHRS, CDR2 YFSETQ. Between the trimmed V and J ends, which lost 4 bases and 0 bases, there was a span of 14 bases. This CDR3 comprises 15 residues. The CDR3 is CASSEGATDSYEQYF. DNA for the CDR3: TGCGCCAGCAGCGAAGGGGCTACCGACTCCTACGAGCAGTACTTC.

This chain links TRBV7-6 with TRBJ1-5; weak D call: TRBD1 (5 bases). Trimming took off 8 bases at V and 6 bases at J, with 23 bases between the two ends. Looked up from germline, CDR1 is SGHVS and CDR2 is FNYEAQ. The CDR3 spans 16 residues. The CDR3 reads CASDRALTLNSQPQHF. The CDR3, as DNA: TGTGCCAGCGACAGAGCCCTCACCCTCAATTCTCAGCCCCAGCATTTT.

The V and J genes are TRBV28 and TRBJ2-5, with TRBD2 matching over 8 bases. The length of the CDR3 is 14 residues. V shed 6 bases and J 5 bases; nucleotides not matched to a gene: 8. Germline values: CDR1 MDHEN, CDR2 SYDVKM. The CDR3 DNA reads as TGTGCCAGCAGGGGAAGCGGGAGTAGGGAGACCCAGTACTTC. This encodes CASRGSGSRETQYF.

There are a few counts of this clone. J is TRBJ2-2 and V is TRBV5-1; tentative D call: TRBD1 (6 bases). The length of the CDR3 is 19 residues. Germline V CDR1 and CDR2: SGHRS, YFSETQ. Trimming took off 5 bases at V and 6 bases at J, with 29 bases between the two ends. The CDR3 is CASSLMPASGTKKAGELFF. CDR3 in DNA: TGCGCCAGCAGTCTTATGCCCGCTTCCGGGACAAAAAAGGCCGGGGAGCTGTTTTTT.

The chain recombines TRBV6-6 with TRBJ2-7; TRBD2 might be the D (6 bases). V lost 7 bases and J lost 2, with 15 bases in between. From germline, CDR1 is MNHNY and CDR2 SVGAGI (reference sequence). This CDR3 has 14 amino acids. For the CDR3, the DNA is TGTGCCAGCAATAAACCGGGAGCTACCTACGAGCAGTACTTC. It yields the protein CASNKPGATYEQYF.

This clone has only a few counts. The J gene is TRBJ2-7, the V gene TRBV18; TRBD1 aligns across 9 bases. Per germline, CDR1 KGHSH and CDR2 LQKENI. CDR3 size: 15 residues. Trimming cost V 4 bases and J 5 bases; bases outside gene matches: 9. The CDR3 here is CASSLGTGWLNEQYF. DNA of the CDR3: TGTGCCAGCTCACTCGGGACAGGGTGGTTGAACGAGCAGTACTTC.

This clone was observed a few times. The CDR3 spells CASSRRQGMNTEAFF. The CDR3 nucleotides are TGTGCCAGTAGTAGGAGACAGGGGATGAACACTGAAGCTTTCTTT. The rearrangement uses TRBV19 and TRBJ1-1; 8 nucleotides agree with TRBD1. V was clipped by 4 bases and J by 0 bases; unmatched bases: 4. In germline, CDR1 is LNHDA, CDR2 SQIVND (reference sequence). This CDR3 is 15 amino acids long.

This clone was detected only a few times. This chain links TRBV5-4 with TRBJ2-1; possibly TRBD2 for D (6 bases). Germline V gene sequence: CDR1 SGHNT, CDR2 YYREEE (reference sequence). Trimming pared 0 bases from V and 6 bases from J, leaving 16 bases between. The CDR3 length is 16 residues. CDR3 nucleotides: TGTGCCAGCAGCTTGGATGGGGGGACCGTATTCAATGAGCAGTTCTTC. Amino acids: CASSLDGGTVFNEQFF.

This clone has a handful of counts. The rearrangement links TRBV27 to TRBJ2-1; 7 bases are a match to TRBD2. CDR3 length: 17 residues. V shed 5 bases and J 4 bases; nucleotides not matched to a gene: 14. Germline CDR1 is MNHEY and CDR2 is SMNVEV (reference sequence). DNA of the CDR3: TGTGCCAGCAGTGCAGAGCGGAGTCTAGCGGTATACAATGAGCAGTTCTTC. Translating gives CASSAERSLAVYNEQFF.

This clone appeared a few times. The chain carries TRBV28 and TRBJ2-3; a possible D gene is TRBD2 (6 bases). The CDR3 is 18 residues long. The V gene's germline CDR1 is MDHEN and CDR2 SYDVKM. V was cut by 2 bases and J by 4 bases, with 22 bases left in between. DNA of the CDR3: TGTGCCAGCAGTTTAAGTCCCCCGTTGTCGGGAGAGGCAGATACGCAGTATTTT. Its translation is CASSLSPPLSGEADTQYF.

This clone showed up just a few times. The chain carries TRBV9 and TRBJ2-3; 15 bases line up with TRBD2. The CDR3 runs 19 residues. Looked up from germline, CDR1 is SGDLS and CDR2 is YYNGEE. V dropped 4 bases and J dropped 2; count of bases not matched to a gene: 11. As DNA, the CDR3 is TGTGCCAGCAGCACCCGAGGACTAGCGGGAGGGTTACTCACAGATACGCAGTATTTT. Its translation is CASSTRGLAGGLLTDTQYF. Complete variable domain (other parts from reference TRBV9 and TRBJ2-3): DSGVTQTPKHLITATGQRVTLRCSPRSGDLSVYWYQQSLDQGLQFLIQYYNGEERAKGNILERFSAQQFPDLHSELNLSSLELGDSALYFCASSTRGLAGGLLTDTQYFGPGTRLTVL.

This chain joins TRBV5-4 and TRBJ1-4, with 9 bases identical to TRBD1. The CDR3 consists of 14 residues. CDR1 is SGHNT and CDR2 is YYREEE in the germline V gene (reference sequence). V gave up 0 bases and J gave up 6 bases; unmatched junction bases: 0. CDR3 bases: TGTGCCAGCAGCTTGGGGACAGGGGATGAAAAACTGTTTTTT. The encoded protein is CASSLGTGDEKLFF.

This chain connects TRBV15 to TRBJ2-3; 9 bases agree with TRBD2. Trimming removed 1 base from V and 0 bases from J; junction bases left unmatched: 2. Germline CDR1 is LNHNV and CDR2 is YYDKDF (reference sequence). The CDR3 totals 16 residues. The CDR3 loop reads CATSRGAGGSTDTQYF. CDR3 nucleotide sequence: TGTGCCACCAGCAGAGGGGCGGGAGGGAGCACAGATACGCAGTATTTT.

A few counts support this clone. The V call is TRBV10-3, the J call TRBJ2-2; a weak D match, TRBD2 (6 bases). Germline CDR1 reads ENHRY; CDR2 reads SYGVKD. V was clipped by 4 bases and J by 8 bases, with 11 bases between them. The CDR3 covers 13 residues. CDR3 bases: TGTGCCATCAGTGGGAGGGTAGCGGGGGAGCTGTTTTTT. Translation: CAISGRVAGELFF.

This clone turned up a few times. V usage is TRBV6-5 and J usage is TRBJ2-4; no reliable D call. This CDR3 is built from 14 residues. With 2 bases removed from V and 2 bases from J, the gap between germline ends came to 7 bases. The germline V gene encodes CDR1 MNHEY and CDR2 SVGAGI. The CDR3 loop is CASSYRATKNIQYF. The CDR3 DNA reads as TGTGCCAGCAGTTACCGGGCCACCAAAAACATTCAGTACTTC.

This chain connects TRBV7-2 to TRBJ1-5; weak D call: TRBD1 (6 bases). The CDR3 totals 15 residues. The germline V gene has CDR1 SGHTA and CDR2 FQGNSA. Trimming pared 5 bases from V and 7 bases from J, leaving 18 bases between. CDR3 DNA: TGTGCCAGCAGCGTCTTGTTGGGGGCTGGGCAGCCCCAGCATTTT. Its translation: CASSVLLGAGQPQHF.

The chain recombines TRBV2 with TRBJ1-1; maybe TRBD1 (5 bases). From germline, CDR1 is SNHLY and CDR2 FYNNEI. The CDR3 contains 14 residues. Trimming left V 6 bases short and J 11 bases short, with 22 bases between. The CDR3 loop reads CASSPRDSPDGAFF. The CDR3 nucleotides read TGTGCCAGCAGCCCCCGGGACTCCCCTGACGGGGCTTTCTTT.

This clone was seen a few times. This chain uses TRBV28 with TRBJ1-1; the match to TRBD1 covers 9 bases. Looked up from germline, CDR1 is MDHEN and CDR2 is SYDVKM. This CDR3 contains 15 residues. V lost 6 bases to trimming and J lost 12 bases; unmatched junction nucleotides: 17. CDR3 region: CASSAPGQGDLFSFF. For the CDR3, the DNA is TGTGCCAGCAGCGCTCCGGGACAGGGAGATTTATTTTCTTTCTTT.

The rearrangement uses TRBV7-2 and TRBJ2-1; D unclear. V lost 5 bases to trimming and J lost 6 bases, with 11 bases between them. The CDR3 is 13 amino acids. Germline V CDR1 and CDR2: SGHTA, FQGNSA. CDR3 residues: CASSLSNGNEQFF. The CDR3 DNA sequence: TGTGCCAGCAGCCTGTCGAATGGCAATGAGCAGTTCTTC.

The chain has TRBV6-1 and TRBJ2-1; TRBD2 aligns across 7 bases. The CDR3 sequence is 15 residues long. The trim removed 2 bases at V and 2 bases at J, leaving 3 bases unmatched. Germline CDR1 MNHNS, CDR2 SASEGT. DNA for the CDR3: TGTGCCAGCAGTGAACGCGGGGGAACCTACAATGAGCAGTTCTTC. Protein: CASSERGGTYNEQFF.